The text below deals with one TCR beta chain. Its antigen is undetermined. This sample is drawn from a study of CD8+ T cells in alopecia areata. Study-level points and caveats: Among patients, TCR sharing was less clear than in mice, a difference possibly due in part to HLA diversity in the patient population.

Extraction and reverse transcription of RNA yielded cDNA as the sequencing template. The protocol was immunoSEQ multiplex PCR, while the TCRdb copy is restricted to in-frame clones and leaves out a portion. The sample includes over 150,000 clones, roughly 56% of them seen just once. There are 13 residues in the CDR3. V lost 5 bases, J lost 2 bases, and 3 bases stayed unmatched. Per the germline V gene, CDR1 is LNHDA and CDR2 is SQIVND (reference sequence). The sequenced material came from CD8+ T cells sorted from blood. The chain joins TRBV19 to TRBJ2-7; 7 bases are shared with TRBD2. This TCR was sampled from a human donor in good health. The CDR3 protein is CASSLGLAYEQYF. Here the CDR3 DNA reads TGTGCCAGTAGTCTCGGACTAGCCTACGAGCAGTACTTC.